A few counts support the clone carrying this T cell receptor (beta chain). The CDR3 contains 15 residues. From the RT-PCR reads, TCRdb called clonotypes with MiXCR, one entry per CDR3 protein. The table shows approximately 720,000 distinct CDR3 sequences, with 12% to 15% occurring only once. The sequenced sample was memory CD4+ T cells from blood. This chain links TRBV12-2 with TRBJ1-5; whether TRBD1, the table's D call, matches the DNA was not checked. TRBV12-2 is tagged as a pseudogene. This receptor was obtained from a female donor in good health, serving as a healthy control. The CDR3 DNA is TGTGCAAGACACCCCGGTGGTTACAGGAATCAGCCCCAGCATTTT. It codes for CARHPGGYRNQPQHF.